A single sample is the source of the 29 T cell receptor beta chains below, sequenced in a study of spatial heterogeneity in lung cancer. The time point: blood at routine non-recurrence follow-up after resection. TCRdb processed the 5' RACE reads anew with MiXCR; each CDR3 protein has one entry. This table has 25,000 to 35,000 distinct CDR3 sequences, about 10% appearing once. The sample in question was PBMCs, obtained at follow-up. Receptors were obtained from a female donor with early-stage non-small cell lung cancer.

This sequence joins TRBV7-8 and TRBJ1-4; D remains ambiguous. Trimming left V 2 bases short and J 6 bases short, with 7 bases between. Germline assignment: CDR1 SGHVS and CDR2 FQNEAQ. The length of the CDR3 is 13 residues. Here the CDR3 DNA reads TGTGCCAGCAGCTTAACCGACTATGAAAAACTGTTTTTT. Amino acids: CASSLTDYEKLFF.

This chain links TRBV6-6 with TRBJ2-3; TRBD2 might be the D (6 bases). The germline CDR1 and CDR2 sequences are MNHNY and SVGAGI (reference sequence). CDR3 length: 14 amino acids. The V end was cut by 8 bases, the J end by 2 bases, with 14 bases between. CDR3 protein: CASGRRGDTDTQYF. The CDR3 DNA reads as TGTGCCAGCGGCCGGCGGGGAGACACAGATACGCAGTATTTT.

Concerning this clonotype: This sequence may be a read error, since a much larger clone differs from it by one base. The final CDR3 position lacks the conserved phenylalanine or tryptophan, pointing to a likely read error. The rearrangement uses TRBV7-9 and TRBJ1-5; D is unresolved. The CDR3 spans 12 residues. Trimming cost V 4 bases and J 10 bases, with 11 bases left between them. Germline-derived CDR1 and CDR2 are SEHNR and FQNEAQ (reference sequence). CDR3 protein: CASSSYNSPQHS. As DNA, the CDR3 is TGTGCCAGCAGCTCTTACAATTCACCCCAGCATTCT.

The chain uses TRBV6-2 or TRBV6-3 and TRBJ2-7, with 7 positions matching TRBD1. The germline gives CDR1 MNHEY, CDR2 SVGEGT. V trimming: 7 bases; J trimming: 2 bases; junction bases outside the gene matches: 8. The length of the CDR3 is 14 residues. The CDR3 sequence: CASKTPGQTYEQYF. The DNA for the CDR3 is TGTGCCAGCAAAACTCCGGGACAGACCTACGAGCAGTACTTC.

This rearrangement joins TRBV2 to TRBJ2-1; D gene uncertain. The CDR3 spans 13 residues. The germline CDR1 and CDR2 sequences are SNHLY and FYNNEI. Deletions cut 0 bases from V and 10 bases from J, with 10 bases between. CDR3 loop: CASSEAGGREQFF. Written as DNA, the CDR3 is TGTGCCAGCAGTGAAGCTGGTGGCAGGGAGCAGTTCTTC.

The CDR3 reads CASSLKLLGQGYNEQFF. The CDR3 coding sequence is TGTGCCAGCAGTTTGAAGCTTTTGGGACAGGGATACAATGAGCAGTTCTTC. The chain links TRBV28 to TRBJ2-1, with TRBD1 identical over 9 bases. The V gene end was trimmed by 3 bases and the J gene end by 4 bases; junction bases not matched to a gene: 10. The CDR3 extends over 17 amino acids. Germline CDR1 is MDHEN and CDR2 is SYDVKM. The variable domain in full, completed from reference TRBV28 and TRBJ2-1, reads DVKVTQSSRYLVKRTGEKVFLECVQDMDHENMFWYRQDPGLGLRLIYFSYDVKMKEKGDIPEGYSVSREKKERFSLILESASTNQTSMYLCASSLKLLGQGYNEQFFGPGTRLTVL.

This clonotype showed up many times. The rearrangement links TRBV18 to TRBJ1-4, with 7 bases identical to TRBD1. Germline CDR1 and CDR2: KGHSH and LQKENI. V trimming: 1 base; J trimming: 7 bases; junction bases outside the gene matches: 9. The CDR3 consists of 16 residues. The CDR3 is CASSPQGASVGEKLFF. The CDR3 DNA is TGTGCCAGCTCACCACAGGGGGCAAGTGTCGGTGAAAAACTGTTTTTT.

In regard to this clonotype: No DNA is shown, since the ends of the CDR3 on it are uncertain; the CDR3 is the one TCRdb lists. The CDR3 is CASSSSGTLHF. The chain carries TRBV12-3 or TRBV12-4 and TRBJ1-6. The CDR3 length is 11 residues, termini included.

This clonotype was detected ten times or more. This sequence joins TRBV19 and TRBJ2-1, with no clear D. This CDR3 region has 14 residues. V lost 6 bases and J 3 bases, leaving 12 bases between the germline ends. The germline V gene encodes CDR1 LNHDA and CDR2 SQIVND (reference sequence). The CDR3 bases are TGTGCCAGTAGCGCAGAGCGCCACTACAATGAGCAGTTCTTC. Its protein is CASSAERHYNEQFF.

The genes are TRBV11-2 and TRBJ1-2; D not certain. Trimming shortened V by 6 bases and J by 2 bases, and 16 bases separated the two germline ends. CDR3 length: 15 residues. The germline V gene has CDR1 SGHAT and CDR2 FQNNGV. The CDR3 DNA reads as TGTGCCAGCAGTTCCCCGCGGCGAAGGAACTATGGCTACACCTTC. Its protein product is CASSSPRRRNYGYTF.

This clonotype was observed many times. V usage is TRBV5-1 and J usage is TRBJ2-5; a possible D gene is TRBD2 (6 bases). Germline assignment: CDR1 SGHRS and CDR2 YFSETQ. The CDR3 spans 16 residues. The germline V and J ends were trimmed by 4 bases and 4 bases, with 20 bases remaining between them. Here the CDR3 reads CASSMRGGSGRETQYF. The CDR3 nucleotides are TGCGCCAGCAGCATGCGTGGAGGGAGTGGTAGAGAGACCCAGTACTTC.

This clonotype was found many times. V is TRBV11-2 and J is TRBJ2-7; no clear D gene. The germline V and J ends were trimmed by 3 bases and 3 bases, with 12 bases remaining between them. CDR3 length equals 14 residues. CDR1 is SGHAT and CDR2 is FQNNGV in the germline V gene. CDR3 sequence: CASSLQEMRYEQYF. As DNA, the CDR3 is TGTGCCAGCAGCTTGCAAGAGATGCGCTACGAGCAGTACTTC.

The V call is TRBV10-3, the J call TRBJ2-5; D not certain. In germline, CDR1 is ENHRY, CDR2 SYGVKD. V lost 0 bases, J lost 3 bases, and 2 bases lay in between. The CDR3 runs 12 residues. CDR3 sequence (DNA): TGTGCCATCAGTGAGTCGAAAGAGACCCAGTACTTC. Residues: CAISESKETQYF.

This chain joins TRBV7-2 and TRBJ1-5; TRBD1 matches 8 bases. Germline CDR1 is SGHTA and CDR2 is FQGNSA. The CDR3 loop spans 13 amino acids. J was trimmed by 6 bases and V by 5 bases; bases with no gene match: 3. The CDR3 reads CASSLDRVQPQHF. In DNA form, the CDR3 reads TGTGCCAGCAGCCTGGACAGGGTTCAGCCCCAGCATTTT.

This clonotype was detected ten times or more. The chain recombines TRBV2 with TRBJ2-2, with D uncertain. Between the trimmed V and J ends, which lost 4 bases and 6 bases, there was a span of 15 bases. The germline V gene has CDR1 SNHLY and CDR2 FYNNEI. The CDR3 runs 15 residues. The CDR3 sequence is CASSVELGVAGELFF. CDR3 DNA: TGTGCCAGCAGTGTTGAATTAGGTGTTGCCGGGGAGCTGTTTTTT.

This clonotype occurred many times. V gene TRBV6-2 or TRBV6-3 combines with J gene TRBJ2-3, with TRBD2 as a possible D gene (6 bases). V gave up 4 bases and J gave up 0 bases, with 17 bases separating them. This CDR3 spans 17 amino acids. Germline V lookup: CDR1 MNHEY, CDR2 SVGEGT. This CDR3 reads CASSSRRGGMSTDTQYF. In nucleotides, the CDR3 is TGTGCCAGCAGTTCCCGTCGAGGCGGGATGAGCACAGATACGCAGTATTTT.

Many counts were recorded for this clonotype. The rearrangement links TRBV6-5 to TRBJ2-5, with D possibly TRBD2 on 7 matching bases. Between the trimmed V and J ends, which lost 8 bases and 0 bases, there was a span of 19 bases. The length of the CDR3 is 16 residues. Germline lookup yields CDR1 MNHEY and CDR2 SVGAGI. DNA of the CDR3: TGTGCCAGCCACCCGGTTGGGGGGGCCCACCAAGAGACCCAGTACTTC. Amino acid sequence: CASHPVGGAHQETQYF.

This clonotype was counted many times. This chain uses TRBV2 with TRBJ2-7; D is uncertain. The V and J ends lost 3 bases and 5 bases respectively, with 11 bases between them. CDR3 size: 13 residues. CDR1 and CDR2 from the germline V gene are SNHLY and FYNNEI. The CDR3 DNA reads TGTGCCAGCAGTGATCCTGGGGTCCACGAGCAGTACTTC. It specifies CASSDPGVHEQYF.

V and J are TRBV28 and TRBJ2-5; the D gene is possibly TRBD1 (8 bases). The germline gives CDR1 MDHEN, CDR2 SYDVKM. There are 16 residues in the CDR3. The germline V and J ends were trimmed by 3 bases and 5 bases, with 19 bases remaining between them. CDR3 DNA sequence: TGTGCCAGCAGTTTTAACCCGGACAGGGAGGGGGAGACCCAGTACTTC. It specifies CASSFNPDREGETQYF. The full variable domain, with the rest looked up from reference TRBV28 and TRBJ2-5, is DVKVTQSSRYLVKRTGEKVFLECVQDMDHENMFWYRQDPGLGLRLIYFSYDVKMKEKGDIPEGYSVSREKKERFSLILESASTNQTSMYLCASSFNPDREGETQYFGPGTRLLVL.

Of note for this clonotype: A clone one base away is much larger, so this may be a read error. V gene TRBV5-5 combines with J gene TRBJ1-1; no definite D call. The V end lost 7 bases, the J end lost 5 bases, and 12 bases lay between the germline ends. Germline V gives CDR1 SGHKS, CDR2 YYEKEE (reference sequence). This CDR3 contains 12 residues. CDR3 loop: CASGWDYTEAFF. The CDR3 nucleotides read TGTGCCAGCGGCTGGGATTATACTGAAGCTTTCTTT.

This rearrangement joins TRBV28 to TRBJ2-3; D not resolved. The CDR3 contains 14 residues. The germline gives CDR1 MDHEN, CDR2 SYDVKM. V lost 6 bases to trimming and J lost 2 bases, with 12 bases between them. The CDR3 region has the DNA TGTGCCAGCAGCGGTGATACCAACACAGATACGCAGTATTTT. Its translation is CASSGDTNTDTQYF.

This clonotype was seen at least ten times. This chain connects TRBV23-1 to TRBJ1-4; 7 bases agree with TRBD1. TRBV23-1 is given ORF status, its function remaining uncertain. This CDR3 contains 17 residues. V trimming: 4 bases; J trimming: 2 bases; junction bases outside the gene matches: 10. The CDR3 reads CASSRHPTGDTNEKLFF. The CDR3 coding sequence is TGCGCCAGCAGTCGTCACCCCACAGGGGATACTAATGAAAAACTGTTTTTT.

As to this clonotype: At one boundary the junction diverges from the germline segment, which might be a read error. The rearrangement links TRBV7-9 to TRBJ2-2; 8 bases agree with TRBD2. CDR3 length equals 13 residues. Germline V gene data show CDR1 as SEHNR and CDR2 as FQNEAQ (reference sequence). The CDR3 reads CASSLAGPGELFF. The CDR3 coding sequence is TGTGCCAGCAGTTTAGCGGGGCCCGGGGAGCTGTTTTTT.

In its sample, this clonotype was seen many times. The chain combines TRBV9 with TRBJ2-5; D perhaps matches TRBD1 (6 bases). Germline V lookup: CDR1 SGDLS, CDR2 YYNGEE. Trimming removed 4 bases from V and 4 bases from J, with 14 bases in between. The CDR3 runs to 14 residues. Here the CDR3 DNA reads TGTGCCAGCAGCCTAACAGGGTCGGGAGAGACCCAGTACTTC. Residues: CASSLTGSGETQYF.

The V call is TRBV11-2, the J call TRBJ2-7; perhaps TRBD2 as D (5 bases). Per germline, CDR1 SGHAT and CDR2 FQNNGV. The ends were cut back, 2 bases at V and 5 bases at J, with 10 bases in the middle. The length of the CDR3 is 13 residues. CDR3 in amino acids: CASSLIPGNEQYF. As DNA, the CDR3 is TGTGCCAGCAGCTTAATACCCGGGAACGAGCAGTACTTC.

This CDR3 is CSVVPYRGMNTEAFF. The CDR3 DNA follows: TGCAGCGTTGTACCTTACAGGGGAATGAACACTGAAGCTTTCTTT. This rearrangement joins TRBV29-1 to TRBJ1-1; 7 nucleotides line up with TRBD1. Looked up from germline, CDR1 is SQVTM and CDR2 is ANQGSEA. Germline trimming cut 4 bases from V and 0 bases from J; bases unmatched to any gene: 8. The CDR3 is 15 amino acids.

This clonotype has only a few counts. The chain links TRBV28 to TRBJ1-1; TRBD1 might be the D (6 bases). This CDR3 is 13 amino acids long. Germline CDR1 and CDR2: MDHEN and SYDVKM. V was clipped by 8 bases and J by 1 base, with 11 bases between them. The DNA of the CDR3 is TGTGCCAGCGCAGGGGTGTCGAACACTGAAGCTTTCTTT. Amino acids: CASAGVSNTEAFF.

This clonotype was seen ten or more times. V gene TRBV5-6 combines with J gene TRBJ2-4; D is uncertain. Germline values: CDR1 SGHDT, CDR2 YYEEEE. V was pared by 3 bases and J by 2 bases, with 21 bases between. The CDR3 totals 18 residues. The CDR3 nucleotides read TGTGCCAGCAGCTCTGCTCCGGGCCCCGCTATGTCCAAAAACATTCAGTACTTC. The encoded protein is CASSSAPGPAMSKNIQYF.

This clonotype was seen at least ten times. This rearrangement joins TRBV5-1 to TRBJ2-7, with D perhaps matching TRBD2 (5 bases). CDR3 length equals 12 residues. The V end was cut by 4 bases, the J end by 6 bases, with 11 bases between. CDR1 and CDR2 (germline): SGHRS, YFSETQ. For the CDR3, the DNA is TGCGCCAGCAGCGGTACTAGTGGCGAGCAGTACTTC. Amino acids: CASSGTSGEQYF.